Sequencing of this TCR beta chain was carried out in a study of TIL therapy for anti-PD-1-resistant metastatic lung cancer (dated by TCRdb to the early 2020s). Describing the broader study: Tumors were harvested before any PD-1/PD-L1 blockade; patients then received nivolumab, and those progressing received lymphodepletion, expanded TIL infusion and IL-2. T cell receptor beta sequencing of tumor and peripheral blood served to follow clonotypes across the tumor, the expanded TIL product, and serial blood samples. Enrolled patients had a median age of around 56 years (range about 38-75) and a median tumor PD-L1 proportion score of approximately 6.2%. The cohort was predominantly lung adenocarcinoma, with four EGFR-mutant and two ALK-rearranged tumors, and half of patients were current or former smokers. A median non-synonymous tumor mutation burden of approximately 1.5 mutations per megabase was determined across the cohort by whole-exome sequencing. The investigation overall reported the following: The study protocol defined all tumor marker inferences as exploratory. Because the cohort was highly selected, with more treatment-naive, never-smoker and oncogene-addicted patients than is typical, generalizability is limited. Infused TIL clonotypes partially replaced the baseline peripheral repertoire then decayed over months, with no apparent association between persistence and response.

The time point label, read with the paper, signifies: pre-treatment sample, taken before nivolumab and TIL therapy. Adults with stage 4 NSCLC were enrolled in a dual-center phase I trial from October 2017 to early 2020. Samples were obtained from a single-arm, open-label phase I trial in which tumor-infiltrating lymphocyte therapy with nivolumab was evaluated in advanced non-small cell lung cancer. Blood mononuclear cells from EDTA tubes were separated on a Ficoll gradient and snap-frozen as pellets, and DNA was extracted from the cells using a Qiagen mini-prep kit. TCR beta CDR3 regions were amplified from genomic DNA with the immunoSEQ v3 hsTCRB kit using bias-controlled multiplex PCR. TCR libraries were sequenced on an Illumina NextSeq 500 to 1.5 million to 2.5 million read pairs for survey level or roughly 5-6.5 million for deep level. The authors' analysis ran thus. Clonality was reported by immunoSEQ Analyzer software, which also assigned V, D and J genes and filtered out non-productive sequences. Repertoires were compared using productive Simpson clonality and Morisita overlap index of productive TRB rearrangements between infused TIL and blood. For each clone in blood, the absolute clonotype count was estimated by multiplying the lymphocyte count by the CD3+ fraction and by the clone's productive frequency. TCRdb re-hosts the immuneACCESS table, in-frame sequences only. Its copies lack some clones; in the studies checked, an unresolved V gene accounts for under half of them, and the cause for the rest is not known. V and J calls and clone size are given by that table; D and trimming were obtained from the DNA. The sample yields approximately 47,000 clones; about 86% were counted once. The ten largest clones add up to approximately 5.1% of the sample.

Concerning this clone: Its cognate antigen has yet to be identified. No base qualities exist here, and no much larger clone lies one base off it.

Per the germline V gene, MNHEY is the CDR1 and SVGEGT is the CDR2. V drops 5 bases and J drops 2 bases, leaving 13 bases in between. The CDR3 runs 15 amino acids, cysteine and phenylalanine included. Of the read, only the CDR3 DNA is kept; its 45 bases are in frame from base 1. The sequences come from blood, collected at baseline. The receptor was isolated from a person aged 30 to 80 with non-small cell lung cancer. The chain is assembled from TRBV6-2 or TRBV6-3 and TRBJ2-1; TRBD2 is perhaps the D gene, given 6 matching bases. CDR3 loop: CASSPRDWAYNEQFF. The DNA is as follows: TGTGCCAGCAGTCCCCGGGACTGGGCCTACAATGAGCAGTTCTTC.